The clone carrying this TCR beta chain occurred a few times. 13 Jbeta primers and 60 Vbeta primers were used for the PCR. Produced via immunoSEQ multiplex PCR; TCRdb's table is partial and in-frame only. Of 130,000 or so clones in the sample, around 80% were seen once. This entry belongs to a study of cytomegalovirus exposure and HLA in healthy donors. Study as a whole: Under 85% of 350 to 400 genotyped donors fell in the Caucasian-associated ancestry cluster.

Trimming took off 2 bases at V and 0 bases at J, with 7 bases between the two ends. The germline V gene encodes CDR1 SEHNR and CDR2 FQNEAQ (reference sequence). The CDR3 spans 14 residues. This rearrangement joins TRBV7-9 to TRBJ1-1; D remains ambiguous. The sample taken for sequencing was PBMCs. The sequence derives from a young man in good health and CMV-seronegative. The CDR3 sequence: CASSLTGMNTEAFF. The CDR3 DNA is TGTGCCAGCAGCTTAACGGGGATGAACACTGAAGCTTTCTTT.